A single sample is the source of the 21 T cell receptor beta chains below, sequenced in a study of cytomegalovirus exposure and HLA in healthy donors. 13 Jbeta primers and 60 Vbeta primers were used for the PCR. Produced via immunoSEQ multiplex PCR; TCRdb's table is partial and in-frame only. This table holds around 130,000 clones, approximately 78% found once. Sequences were obtained from PBMCs. The receptors derive from a middle-aged woman in good health and CMV-seropositive.

This clone was observed a single time. The gene calls are TRBV30 and TRBJ2-1; tentatively, D is TRBD2 (6 bases). Trimming left V 3 bases short and J 9 bases short, with 18 bases between. CDR1 is GTSNPN, CDR2 SVGIG, per germline (reference sequence). The CDR3 sequence is 14 residues long. CDR3 region: CAWSPLAGLTEQFF. DNA for the CDR3: TGTGCCTGGAGCCCGTTGGCGGGACTCACTGAGCAGTTCTTC.

The V gene is TRBV5-6, the J gene TRBJ2-1, with 9 positions matching TRBD2. V shed 4 bases, J shed 9 bases, and the junction held 11 bases outside the gene matches. The length of the CDR3 is 15 residues. The germline V gene has CDR1 SGHDT and CDR2 YYEEEE. The CDR3 sequence is CASSPMRLAGSEQFF. Here the CDR3 DNA reads TGTGCCAGCAGCCCCATGAGGCTAGCGGGGAGTGAGCAGTTCTTC. Based on the CDR3 plus reference TRBV5-6 and TRBJ2-1, the full variable domain is DAGVTQSPTHLIKTRGQQVTLRCSPKSGHDTVSWYQQALGQGPQFIFQYYEEEERQRGNFPDRFSGHQFPNYSSELNVNALLLGDSALYLCASSPMRLAGSEQFFGPGTRLTVL.

The J gene is TRBJ2-1, the V gene TRBV6-6; the match to TRBD2 covers 12 bases. There are 15 residues in the CDR3. Germline CDR1 MNHNY, CDR2 SVGAGI (reference sequence). J gave up 5 bases and V 2 bases, and 1 base lay outside the gene matches. The CDR3 DNA reads as TGTGCCAGCAGTTACAGACTAGCGGGAGACAATGAGCAGTTCTTC. As protein: CASSYRLAGDNEQFF.

The genes are TRBV14 and TRBJ2-1, with TRBD1 identical over 7 bases. Losses at the gene ends were 1 base for V and 15 bases for J; bases not matched to a gene: 9. Germline V gives CDR1 SGHDN, CDR2 FVKESK. The CDR3 loop spans 13 amino acids. DNA for the CDR3: TGTGCCAGCAGCCAAGCTTCGGGACAGCCAACGTTCTTC. Translation: CASSQASGQPTFF.

The chain joins TRBV7-2 to TRBJ1-2; TRBD1 aligns across 9 bases. The CDR3 contains 15 residues. J gave up 3 bases and V 1 base, and 3 bases lay outside the gene matches. Germline lookup yields CDR1 SGHTA and CDR2 FQGNSA. Here the CDR3 DNA reads TGTGCCAGCAGCTTAGGCACAGGGGGCCACTATGGCTACACCTTC. Its translation is CASSLGTGGHYGYTF.

The rearrangement joins TRBV19 to TRBJ1-1, with TRBD1 identical over 11 bases. V lost 9 bases, J lost 0 bases, and 15 bases stayed unmatched. This CDR3 comprises 18 residues. Germline V gene data show CDR1 as LNHDA and CDR2 as SQIVND (reference sequence). The CDR3 sequence: CASLGVGQGARVNTEAFF. DNA of the CDR3: TGTGCCAGCCTAGGGGTAGGACAGGGGGCCAGGGTGAACACTGAAGCTTTCTTT.

This clone was counted between two and nine times. The chain recombines TRBV6-1 with TRBJ1-2; possible D gene TRBD1, 5 bases. The germline V gene encodes CDR1 MNHNS and CDR2 SASEGT. V was trimmed by 8 bases and J by 7 bases, leaving 14 bases between them. This CDR3 has 12 residues. CDR3 coding DNA: TGTGCCAGCCTCACGGGGGAGGGTGGCTACACCTTC. It yields the protein CASLTGEGGYTF.

The V gene is TRBV27, the J gene TRBJ2-7, with 11 bases lining up with TRBD2. This CDR3 contains 15 residues. The junction had 5 bases not matched to a gene; V was cut back by 6 bases and J by 1 base. CDR1 and CDR2 (germline): MNHEY, SMNVEV (reference sequence). CDR3 DNA sequence: TGTGCCAGCAGCTATACTAGCGGGGGATCCTACGAGCAGTACTTC. This translates into CASSYTSGGSYEQYF.

This CDR3 reads CASSYSQGTTYEQYF. The CDR3 nucleotides read TGTGCCAGCAGTTACTCGCAGGGGACGACCTACGAGCAGTACTTC. The chain joins TRBV6-5 to TRBJ2-7, with D perhaps matching TRBD1 (6 bases). Per germline, CDR1 MNHEY and CDR2 SVGAGI. CDR3 length: 15 amino acids. V dropped 0 bases and J dropped 2 bases, with 11 bases sitting between them.

The chain carries TRBV6-5 and TRBJ1-1; 7 bases agree with TRBD1. This CDR3 has 14 residues. With 4 bases clipped from V and 0 bases from J, the junction kept 2 bases outside the gene matches. The germline V gene has CDR1 MNHEY and CDR2 SVGAGI. The CDR3 here is CASSLQGMNTEAFF. DNA of the CDR3: TGTGCCAGCAGTTTACAGGGGATGAACACTGAAGCTTTCTTT.

J is TRBJ2-2 and V is TRBV9; TRBD1 matches at 12 bases. CDR1 is SGDLS and CDR2 is YYNGEE in the germline V gene. With V trimmed by 4 bases and J by 7 bases, 8 bases remained unmatched. The CDR3 extends over 16 amino acids. This chain's CDR3 is CASSPAGQGAGGELFF. The DNA for the CDR3 is TGTGCCAGCAGCCCCGCGGGACAGGGGGCCGGCGGGGAGCTGTTTTTT.

This chain uses TRBV14 with TRBJ2-7; maybe TRBD2 (5 bases). CDR1 is SGHDN, CDR2 FVKESK, per germline. V dropped 4 bases and J dropped 3 bases, with 13 bases sitting between them. The CDR3 loop spans 14 amino acids. CDR3 bases: TGTGCCAGCAGCCGAGGAGGTCTTGTCTACGAGCAGTACTTC. It is translated as CASSRGGLVYEQYF. The entire variable domain, with the rest obtained from reference TRBV14 and TRBJ2-7, is as follows: EAGVTQFPSHSVIEKGQTVTLRCDPISGHDNLYWYRRVMGKEIKFLLHFVKESKQDESGMPNNRFLAERTGGTYSTLKVQPAELEDSGVYFCASSRGGLVYEQYFGPGTRLTVT.

The chain combines TRBV18 with TRBJ2-3, with TRBD2 matching 14 bases. The CDR3 consists of 16 residues. Unmatched junction bases numbered 4, after V lost 4 bases and J lost 4 bases. The V gene's germline CDR1 is KGHSH and CDR2 LQKENI. The CDR3 DNA reads TGTGCCAGCTCACTTGGACTAGCGGGAGGACCAGATACGCAGTATTTT. Encoded protein: CASSLGLAGGPDTQYF.

This rearrangement joins TRBV7-2 to TRBJ2-5; 8 bases agree with TRBD2. This CDR3 contains 18 residues. The germline V gene has CDR1 SGHTA and CDR2 FQGNSA. V lost 3 bases and J lost 4; bases outside the gene matches: 16. CDR3 region: CASSFRPSGSYPIETQYF. CDR3 DNA sequence: TGTGCCAGCAGCTTCCGGCCTAGCGGGTCCTACCCTATAGAGACCCAGTACTTC.

This sequence joins TRBV25-1 and TRBJ2-3; TRBD2 agrees at 7 bases. The CDR3 contains 17 residues. CDR1 MGHDK and CDR2 SYGVNS come from the germline V gene. Germline trimming cut 4 bases from V and 3 bases from J; bases unmatched to any gene: 13. The CDR3 loop reads CASSVTAAGVATDTQYF. DNA of the CDR3: TGTGCCAGCAGTGTCACAGCGGCGGGAGTGGCGACAGATACGCAGTATTTT.

The chain carries TRBV19 and TRBJ1-1; tentative D call: TRBD1 (5 bases). Germline lookup yields CDR1 LNHDA and CDR2 SQIVND (reference sequence). This CDR3 has 14 amino acids. V dropped 3 bases and J dropped 3 bases, with 11 bases sitting between them. The DNA of the CDR3 is TGTGCCAGTAGTATCCAGGGTGGGGACACTGAAGCTTTCTTT. Its protein is CASSIQGGDTEAFF.

The chain recombines TRBV5-1 with TRBJ1-1; the D is unclear. The CDR3 totals 17 residues. Deletions cut 4 bases from V and 0 bases from J, with 19 bases between. CDR1 and CDR2 from the germline V gene are SGHRS and YFSETQ. CDR3 sequence: CASSLRPSGVVNTEAFF. Written as DNA, the CDR3 is TGCGCCAGCAGCCTTCGACCCTCTGGAGTGGTGAACACTGAAGCTTTCTTT.

The V call is TRBV11-2, the J call TRBJ2-1; D possibly corresponds to TRBD1 (6 bases). Germline loops: CDR1 SGHAT, CDR2 FQNNGV. The CDR3 runs 13 residues. The V end lost 5 bases, the J end lost 9 bases, and 14 bases lay between the germline ends. CDR3 DNA: TGTGCCAGCAGCACGCAGGGGATTGGTGAGCAGTTCTTC. This translates into CASSTQGIGEQFF.

The V call is TRBV9, the J call TRBJ1-2, with TRBD1 matching over 9 bases. V shed 0 bases and J 6 bases; nucleotides not matched to a gene: 6. The CDR3 is 15 amino acids. The germline V gene encodes CDR1 SGDLS and CDR2 YYNGEE. As DNA, the CDR3 is TGTGCCAGCAGCGTAGTGGGACAGGGAGATCATGGCTACACCTTC. The encoded protein is CASSVVGQGDHGYTF.

The rearrangement joins TRBV19 to TRBJ2-2, with D perhaps TRBD1 (6 bases). Germline assignment: CDR1 LNHDA and CDR2 SQIVND (reference sequence). This CDR3 spans 15 amino acids. V gave up 4 bases and J gave up 8 bases, with 17 bases separating them. In DNA form, the CDR3 reads TGTGCCAGTAGTACCGGACAGCGGCTTGGTGGGGAGCTGTTTTTT. Translation gives CASSTGQRLGGELFF.

This clone was seen a handful of times. The chain carries TRBV5-1 and TRBJ2-3; TRBD2 matches at 10 bases. With 0 bases clipped from V and 2 bases from J, the junction kept 6 bases outside the gene matches. This CDR3 spans 17 amino acids. Looked up from germline, CDR1 is SGHRS and CDR2 is YFSETQ. The CDR3 region is CASSLVGAGGHTDTQYF. Here the CDR3 DNA reads TGCGCCAGCAGCTTGGTCGGAGCGGGGGGGCACACAGATACGCAGTATTTT.